This T cell receptor (beta chain) was sequenced during a study of cytomegalovirus exposure and HLA in healthy donors. For this clone: Its target is unknown.

The PCR employed 60 Vbeta primers together with 13 Jbeta primers. Produced via immunoSEQ multiplex PCR; TCRdb's table is partial and in-frame only. Among about 150,000 clones listed, about four fifths were seen once. The CDR3 is 15 residues long. V lost 3 bases and J lost 3; bases outside the gene matches: 5. Germline CDR1 reads SGHTA; CDR2 reads FQGTGA. Study-level points and caveats: Only CMV serostatus was available as immune exposure information. A missense DCLRE1C variant was associated with V- and J-gene trimming of TCR beta chains in a later analysis, and an independent cohort replicated the association.

This sequence joins TRBV7-3 and TRBJ2-7; 10 nucleotides agree with TRBD2. The sequenced material came from PBMCs. The receptor's source is a woman aged 40 to 50 in good health and CMV-seropositive. The CDR3 sequence: CASSFDSGGFYEQYF. CDR3 nucleotides: TGTGCCAGCAGCTTCGATAGCGGGGGGTTCTACGAGCAGTACTTC.